The 11 T cell receptor beta chains below were found in one sample sequenced in a study of cytomegalovirus exposure and HLA in healthy donors. 13 Jbeta primers and 60 Vbeta primers were used for the PCR. Profiling relied on immunoSEQ multiplex PCR, and the TCRdb table lists in-frame clones only, not all of them. The table shows about 140,000 clones, with 60% to 80% occurring only once. The specimen was PBMCs. These receptors were taken from a male donor in good health and CMV-seronegative.

This clone has a handful of counts. This chain joins TRBV18 and TRBJ1-5; 7 nucleotides agree with TRBD1. The germline V gene encodes CDR1 KGHSH and CDR2 LQKENI. The CDR3 is 14 amino acids. V dropped 2 bases and J dropped 4; count of bases not matched to a gene: 2. The CDR3 is CASSPGDRNQPQHF. DNA for the CDR3: TGTGCCAGCTCACCAGGGGACAGAAATCAGCCCCAGCATTTT.

This clone was picked up one time. The genes are TRBV13 and TRBJ2-5, with TRBD1 as a possible D gene (7 bases). The closer fit of TRBJ2-7 to the DNA end suggests the J call may be wrong. The CDR3 length is 13 residues. Germline lookup yields CDR1 PRHDT and CDR2 FYEKMQ (reference sequence). The CDR3 protein is CASRPRGEYEQYF. DNA of the CDR3: TGTGCCAGCAGACCCAGGGGGGAATACGAGCAGTACTTC.

This clone occurred once. This chain joins TRBV19 and TRBJ1-6; 7 nucleotides agree with TRBD1. The CDR3 totals 14 residues. J was trimmed by 5 bases and V by 5 bases; bases with no gene match: 3. The germline CDR1 and CDR2 sequences are LNHDA and SQIVND (reference sequence). DNA for the CDR3: TGTGCCAGTAGTCCAGGACAGGATAATTCACCCCTCCACTTT. Its translation: CASSPGQDNSPLHF.

The rearrangement joins TRBV14 to TRBJ1-2, with D possibly TRBD1 on 5 matching bases. Germline loops: CDR1 SGHDN, CDR2 FVKESK. Trimming stripped 1 base from V and 5 bases from J, with 11 bases between. The CDR3 is made up of 14 amino acids. Here the CDR3 reads CASSQGRDLYGYTF. The CDR3 nucleotides read TGTGCCAGCAGCCAAGGCAGGGACTTATATGGCTACACCTTC.

The chain carries TRBV5-1 and TRBJ2-5; tentative D call: TRBD2 (6 bases). CDR1 SGHRS and CDR2 YFSETQ come from the germline V gene. V lost 3 bases to trimming and J lost 10 bases, with 13 bases between them. This CDR3 spans 12 amino acids. The CDR3 protein is CASSSLFGGQYF. The CDR3 DNA reads TGCGCCAGCAGCTCCCTTTTCGGGGGCCAGTACTTC.

This chain uses TRBV7-2 with TRBJ2-1; perhaps TRBD2 as D (5 bases). This CDR3 has 16 amino acids. Trimming stripped 5 bases from V and 2 bases from J, with 16 bases between. CDR1 SGHTA and CDR2 FQGNSA come from the germline V gene. CDR3: CASSQSLVFAYNEQFF. CDR3 in DNA: TGTGCCAGCAGCCAATCACTAGTCTTCGCCTACAATGAGCAGTTCTTC.

V usage is TRBV18 and J usage is TRBJ1-1; D gene uncertain. V lost 3 bases, J lost 3 bases, and 11 bases lay in between. CDR1 is KGHSH and CDR2 is LQKENI in the germline V gene. This CDR3 has 14 residues. The CDR3 DNA reads as TGTGCCAGCTCACCTCGGTTCTCCGACACTGAAGCTTTCTTT. Encoded protein: CASSPRFSDTEAFF.

The chain has TRBV5-1 and TRBJ1-1; 7 nucleotides align to TRBD1. The germline CDR1 and CDR2 sequences are SGHRS and YFSETQ. V shed 0 bases and J 4 bases; nucleotides not matched to a gene: 12. This CDR3 has 17 residues. Here the CDR3 reads CASSLGYRGWSATEAFF. CDR3 bases: TGCGCCAGCAGCTTGGGGTACAGGGGATGGAGTGCCACTGAAGCTTTCTTT.

The chain carries TRBV5-1 and TRBJ2-2, with no clear D. V gave up 0 bases and J gave up 5 bases, with 11 bases separating them. From germline, CDR1 is SGHRS and CDR2 YFSETQ. This CDR3 has 15 amino acids. The CDR3 DNA follows: TGCGCCAGCAGCTTGGGGTCTCTCGGGACCGGGGAGCTGTTTTTT. The encoded protein is CASSLGSLGTGELFF.

This chain joins TRBV5-1 and TRBJ2-7; 9 nucleotides align to TRBD2. This CDR3 is built from 16 residues. The V and J ends lost 3 bases and 0 bases, in that order; junction bases with no gene match: 7. From germline, CDR1 is SGHRS and CDR2 YFSETQ. CDR3 residues: CASSSGSGGNSYEQYF. For the CDR3, the DNA is TGCGCCAGCAGCTCAGGTAGCGGGGGAAACTCCTACGAGCAGTACTTC.

The rearrangement links TRBV6-6 to TRBJ2-4; D remains unclear. The length of the CDR3 is 12 residues. Germline V gene data show CDR1 as MNHNY and CDR2 as SVGAGI (reference sequence). Trimming took 6 bases from V and 5 from J, leaving 8 bases between them. CDR3 nucleotide sequence: TGTGCCAGCAGGCCTACAGAAAACATTCAGTACTTC. Translating gives CASRPTENIQYF.